The 25 T cell receptor beta chains below all came from one sample that was sequenced in a study of blood T cell repertoires in COVID-19. Only in-frame clones appear in the TCRdb table, and some are missing; sequencing was by immunoSEQ multiplex PCR. The sample contains some 100,000 clones, roughly 90% of which appear only once. Input material: peripheral blood. These receptors were collected from a man in his 70s who had recovered from COVID-19.

The chain combines TRBV5-1 with TRBJ2-1; D is perhaps TRBD2 (5 bases). The V end lost 4 bases, the J end lost 0 bases, and 11 bases lay between the germline ends. The CDR3 is 15 residues long. The germline V gene encodes CDR1 SGHRS and CDR2 YFSETQ. The CDR3: CASSMRESSYNEQFF. CDR3 sequence (DNA): TGCGCCAGCAGCATGAGGGAGAGCTCCTACAATGAGCAGTTCTTC.

The V gene is TRBV4-3, the J gene TRBJ2-7, with a tentative D call TRBD2 (5 bases). The CDR3 spans 13 residues. Germline-derived CDR1 and CDR2 are LGHNA and YSLEER. The ends were cut back, 1 base at V and 3 bases at J, with 7 bases in the middle. CDR3 amino acids: CASSQGLNYEQYF. In nucleotides, the CDR3 is TGCGCCAGCAGCCAAGGACTAAACTACGAGCAGTACTTC.

V usage is TRBV28 and J usage is TRBJ1-1; D uncertain. This CDR3 has 14 residues. Germline values: CDR1 MDHEN, CDR2 SYDVKM. The V end was cut by 2 bases, the J end by 8 bases, with 15 bases between. CDR3: CASSLPRHLREAFF. In nucleotides, the CDR3 is TGTGCCAGCAGTTTACCCCGACACCTAAGAGAAGCTTTCTTT.

The chain uses TRBV9 and TRBJ2-2; 8 bases are a match to TRBD2. V was clipped by 4 bases and J by 2 bases; unmatched bases: 16. CDR1 SGDLS and CDR2 YYNGEE come from the germline V gene. The CDR3 totals 19 residues. The CDR3 region is CASSSLSGDHPTNTGELFF. DNA for the CDR3: TGTGCCAGCAGCTCCCTTAGCGGGGACCACCCTACTAACACCGGGGAGCTGTTTTTT.

V gene TRBV10-1 combines with J gene TRBJ2-3, with a weak D call TRBD2 (6 bases). Trimming took 4 bases from V and 6 from J, leaving 11 bases between them. Germline V lookup: CDR1 WNHNN, CDR2 SYGVQD (reference sequence). The CDR3 extends over 13 amino acids. The CDR3 protein is CASSAKSGDTQYF. The CDR3 DNA follows: TGCGCCAGCAGTGCGAAAAGCGGGGATACGCAGTATTTT.

The chain recombines TRBV10-3 with TRBJ1-6; a possible D gene is TRBD1 (6 bases). V lost 6 bases and J lost 4, with 16 bases in between. The CDR3 sequence is 16 residues long. The germline V gene has CDR1 ENHRY and CDR2 SYGVKD. The CDR3 DNA is TGTGCCATCAGCCGACAGGAACCAGATTATAATTCACCCCTCCACTTT. This translates into CAISRQEPDYNSPLHF.

The rearrangement joins TRBV4-1 to TRBJ1-5, with TRBD1 matching over 12 bases. Trimming removed 2 bases from V and 4 bases from J; junction bases left unmatched: 18. The germline V gene has CDR1 MGHRA and CDR2 YSYEKL. The CDR3 runs to 21 residues. The CDR3 protein is CASSQPTEGQGASGGNQPQHF. For the CDR3, the DNA is TGCGCCAGCAGCCAACCAACCGAGGGACAGGGGGCATCTGGGGGAAATCAGCCCCAGCATTTT.

This clone was picked up one time. The chain links TRBV7-2 to TRBJ2-1; no definite D call. There are 14 residues in the CDR3. Trimming took off 1 base at V and 5 bases at J, with 9 bases between the two ends. Germline V CDR1 and CDR2: SGHTA, FQGNSA. The CDR3 protein is CASSLETTNNEQFF. DNA of the CDR3: TGTGCCAGCAGCTTAGAGACAACCAACAATGAGCAGTTCTTC.

Only one count was recorded for this clone. The chain carries TRBV11-2 and TRBJ1-1, with D possibly matching TRBD1 (5 bases). Trimming stripped 5 bases from V and 5 bases from J, with 12 bases between. Germline V gene data show CDR1 as SGHAT and CDR2 as FQNNGV. The CDR3 is 13 residues long. The CDR3, as DNA: TGTGCCAGCAGCGTCGATGGGGGGACTGAAGCTTTCTTT. This translates into CASSVDGGTEAFF.

The chain couples TRBV6-4 to TRBJ1-1; tentative D call: TRBD1 (5 bases). Trimming removed 2 bases at V and 0 bases at J, with 22 bases between. This CDR3 comprises 19 residues. CDR1 and CDR2 from the germline V gene are MRHNA and SNTAGT. The CDR3 DNA reads as TGTGCCAGCAGTGACCCGGGACTTCTTTCCTCACCGGTGAACACTGAAGCTTTCTTT. This translates into CASSDPGLLSSPVNTEAFF.

The J gene is TRBJ2-1, the V gene TRBV5-8; D perhaps matches TRBD2 (6 bases). Germline V gene data show CDR1 as SGHTS and CDR2 as YDEGEE. The CDR3 is made up of 17 amino acids. V was clipped by 4 bases and J by 0 bases, with 17 bases between them. CDR3 protein: CASSDRLGGISYNEQFF. The CDR3 DNA reads as TGTGCCAGCAGCGATCGGCTCGGAGGGATCTCCTACAATGAGCAGTTCTTC.

The chain couples TRBV19 to TRBJ2-5; 7 bases map to TRBD2. Germline V gene sequence: CDR1 LNHDA, CDR2 SQIVND (reference sequence). V was pared by 0 bases and J by 7 bases, with 5 bases of the junction left unmatched. The CDR3 covers 14 residues. This CDR3 is CASSIDSGEVTQYF. In DNA form, the CDR3 reads TGTGCCAGTAGTATAGACAGCGGGGAGGTGACCCAGTACTTC. Together with reference TRBV19 and TRBJ2-5, the CDR3 gives the full variable domain: DGGITQSPKYLFRKEGQNVTLSCEQNLNHDAMYWYRQDPGQGLRLIYYSQIVNDFQKGDIAEGYSVSREKKESFPLTVTSAQKNPTAFYLCASSIDSGEVTQYFGPGTRLLVL.

J is TRBJ1-3 and V is TRBV7-9; no clear D. Germline V gene data show CDR1 as SEHNR and CDR2 as FQNEAQ (reference sequence). Trimming removed 4 bases at V and 0 bases at J, with 13 bases between. The CDR3 has 16 amino acids. The CDR3 DNA follows: TGTGCCAGCAGCTATTCCTCCTCACACTCTGGAAACACCATATATTTT. Protein product: CASSYSSSHSGNTIYF.

The chain employs TRBV3-1 (or the pseudogene TRBV3-2) and TRBJ2-1; 8 nucleotides line up with TRBD2. The germline gives CDR1 LGHDT, CDR2 YNNKEL (reference sequence). CDR3 length: 16 amino acids. Trimming took 0 bases from V and 4 from J; bases not matched to a gene: 5. CDR3 in amino acids: CASSQDPREGYNEQFF. CDR3 bases: TGTGCCAGCAGCCAAGATCCCCGGGAGGGTTACAATGAGCAGTTCTTC.

This clone has just one count. V usage is TRBV6-1 and J usage is TRBJ2-7, with D hard to call. V dropped 2 bases and J dropped 6 bases, with 11 bases sitting between them. The CDR3 is made up of 13 amino acids. The germline gives CDR1 MNHNS, CDR2 SASEGT. The CDR3 DNA follows: TGTGCCAGCAGTGAATTGAAAGCAGGCGAGCAGTACTTC. Translation gives CASSELKAGEQYF.

The chain combines TRBV19 with TRBJ1-4; TRBD1 matches 7 bases. Germline-derived CDR1 and CDR2 are LNHDA and SQIVND (reference sequence). The CDR3 has 15 residues. The trim removed 6 bases at V and 8 bases at J, leaving 12 bases unmatched. In nucleotides, the CDR3 is TGTGCCAGTAGGACAAGACAGGGACTTGGAGAAAAACTGTTTTTT. Translation gives CASRTRQGLGEKLFF.

This chain connects TRBV28 to TRBJ2-5; 8 nucleotides line up with TRBD2. Germline V lookup: CDR1 MDHEN, CDR2 SYDVKM. J lost 4 bases, V lost 4 bases, and 11 bases had no gene match. This CDR3 region has 16 residues. The CDR3: CASSSLGRGGPETQYF. The CDR3 DNA reads as TGTGCCAGCAGTTCCCTAGGCCGGGGGGGCCCAGAGACCCAGTACTTC.

The CDR3 nucleotides are TGTGCCAGCTCACCCGACTACACTGAAGCTTTCTTT. It is translated as CASSPDYTEAFF. This chain connects TRBV18 to TRBJ1-1; no clear D. The CDR3 is 12 residues long. Germline V gives CDR1 KGHSH, CDR2 LQKENI. The V gene lost 3 bases and the J gene lost 3 bases, with 5 bases spanning the gap.

The rearrangement uses TRBV28 and TRBJ1-1; no clear D. The CDR3 length is 13 residues. The germline V gene has CDR1 MDHEN and CDR2 SYDVKM. The V end lost 2 bases, the J end lost 1 base, and 5 bases lay between the germline ends. CDR3 nucleotide sequence: TGTGCCAGCAGTTTAAGCCAGAACACTGAAGCTTTCTTT. This codes for CASSLSQNTEAFF.

The chain uses TRBV19 and TRBJ2-1; TRBD2 agrees at 11 bases. There are 17 residues in the CDR3. Germline-derived CDR1 and CDR2 are LNHDA and SQIVND (reference sequence). V lost 4 bases to trimming and J lost 0 bases; unmatched junction nucleotides: 5. This chain's CDR3 is CASSRLAGTGSYNEQFF. DNA of the CDR3: TGTGCCAGTAGTAGACTAGCGGGGACTGGCTCCTACAATGAGCAGTTCTTC.

The chain carries TRBV6-5 and TRBJ1-2; D uncertain. Looked up from germline, CDR1 is MNHEY and CDR2 is SVGAGI. With 0 bases removed from V and 6 bases from J, the gap between germline ends came to 11 bases. The CDR3 runs 14 residues. The CDR3 coding sequence is TGTGCCAGCAGTTACTCCCTCTATAGCAATGGCTACACCTTC. Translated, it gives CASSYSLYSNGYTF.

The rearrangement joins TRBV13 to TRBJ1-1, with D perhaps matching TRBD1 (5 bases). V was trimmed by 4 bases and J by 9 bases, leaving 9 bases between them. CDR1 PRHDT and CDR2 FYEKMQ come from the germline V gene (reference sequence). The CDR3 spans 11 residues. CDR3 bases: TGTGCCAGCAGCTCGGGGGGAAAAGCTTTCTTT. This translates into CASSSGGKAFF.

The V and J genes are TRBV20-1 and TRBJ2-5, with 8 positions matching TRBD1. From germline, CDR1 is DFQATT and CDR2 SNEGSKA (reference sequence). The ends lost 3 bases at V and 4 bases at J; junction bases unmatched: 4. CDR3 length: 13 amino acids. The CDR3 bases are TGCAGTGCTAGTGACAGGGGTGGAGAGACCCAGTACTTC. Amino acids: CSASDRGGETQYF.

J is TRBJ2-5 and V is TRBV18, with 12 nucleotides matching TRBD2. Looked up from germline, CDR1 is KGHSH and CDR2 is LQKENI. This CDR3 has 17 residues. V lost 3 bases and J lost 0; bases outside the gene matches: 5. CDR3 residues: CASSPLAGGHYQETQYF. The CDR3 DNA sequence: TGTGCCAGCTCACCCCTAGCGGGGGGGCATTACCAAGAGACCCAGTACTTC.

The chain recombines TRBV28 with TRBJ2-1; 7 bases align to TRBD1. The CDR3 covers 15 residues. The V segment lost 2 bases and the J segment 4 bases; nucleotides outside the gene matches: 5. CDR1 MDHEN and CDR2 SYDVKM come from the germline V gene. The CDR3 is CASSLGDSPYNEQFF. Written as DNA, the CDR3 is TGTGCCAGCAGTTTAGGGGACAGCCCTTACAATGAGCAGTTCTTC.